This T cell receptor (beta chain) was found in a study of Tregs in tolerant kidney transplant recipients. Study overall: Sorting after B cell culture yielded CD25+CD127- and 4-1BB+CD40L- CD4+ cells. An approximately 3-day belatacept mixed lymphocyte reaction, sometimes plus 5-day graft donor restimulation, preceded CD4+CD25+CD127- sorting.

Germline V lookup: CDR1 SGDLS, CDR2 YYNGEE. With 4 bases removed from V and 7 bases from J, the gap between germline ends came to 11 bases. The CDR3 spans 13 residues. Generated by immunoSEQ multiplex PCR, the TCRdb table keeps only in-frame clones and is missing some. The sample shows 4,500 to 7,000 clones, around 91% of them seen only once. About this clone: No antigen is known for it.

General study points: Validation in larger populations is needed because few patients were studied.

The receptor was derived from a human patient who received a combined kidney and bone marrow transplant. The chain is built from TRBV9 and TRBJ2-2; D is possibly TRBD1 or TRBD2 (5 bases each). Sample: Tregs from blood cultured with allogeneic cells, taken before the transplant. The CDR3 DNA follows: TGTGCCAGCAGCACCCGGGACCACGGGGAGCTGTTTTTT. Translated, it gives CASSTRDHGELFF.